This section outlines one T cell receptor beta chain sequence together with its context. This CDR3 spans 15 amino acids. V lost 5 bases and J lost 4, with 19 bases in between. CDR1 SGHKS and CDR2 YYEKEE come from the germline V gene (reference sequence). The sample is drawn from a study of shared T cell receptors in the human thymus. TCRdb keeps only in-frame clones here, not all; method: immunoSEQ multiplex PCR. The sample holds hundreds of thousands of clones, approximately 85% seen once. The data were also submitted as part of a second study, on human thymus T cells. As that report states: Resections obtained during corrective heart surgery supplied the thymus tissue. Among thymic and blood repertoires, usage of V and J genes appeared biased.

The source is a girl under three years old with a congenital heart defect. Sequencing input: thymocytes. V and J are TRBV5-5 and TRBJ2-7, with D perhaps matching TRBD1 (5 bases). This CDR3 is CASRAWGTANYEQYF. The CDR3 nucleotides read TGTGCCAGCAGGGCGTGGGGCACAGCAAATTACGAGCAGTACTTC.